Each of the 26 T cell receptor beta chains below was sequenced from the same sample in a study of cytotoxic CD8 clonotypes in ibrutinib-treated CLL (dated by TCRdb to the early 2020s). The method behind the library was the immunoSEQ multiplex PCR assay. TCRdb retrieved this table from immuneACCESS and kept in-frame rearrangements only. Not all clones are present; in checked studies, unresolved V genes account for under half, and no reason is known for the remainder. This sample comprises 130,000 or so clones, around 84% of them detected only once. 2.5% to 3.5% of the sample rests with the top ten. The time point label corresponds to: approximately 2 years on ibrutinib. Sequenced material: PBMCs, taken after 24 months of ibrutinib treatment. Receptors were obtained from a human donor with chronic lymphocytic leukemia.

This chain uses TRBV9 with TRBJ2-2, with D tentatively TRBD1 (6 bases). Germline CDR1 reads SGDLS; CDR2 reads YYNGEE. V shed 0 bases and J shed 2 bases, with 11 bases lying between them. This CDR3 spans 16 amino acids. The CDR3 protein is CASSVDPGVNTGELFF. CDR3 DNA sequence: TGTGCCAGCAGCGTAGATCCAGGGGTTAACACCGGGGAGCTGTTTTTT.

The chain links TRBV10-2 to TRBJ2-1; D is ambiguous. CDR1 WSHSY and CDR2 SAAADI come from the germline V gene. Trimming took 3 bases from V and 4 from J, leaving 4 bases between them. The CDR3 spans 12 residues. The CDR3 bases are TGCGCCAGCAGTGAAGGTTACAATGAGCAGTTCTTC. Its translation is CASSEGYNEQFF.

This clone was seen just once. The J gene is TRBJ2-5, the V gene TRBV6-1; possibly TRBD1 for D (5 bases). Trimming pared 1 base from V and 5 bases from J, leaving 11 bases between. Germline V CDR1 and CDR2: MNHNS, SASEGT. The CDR3 has 14 amino acids. The CDR3 region is CASSEGGRRETQYF. The CDR3 DNA follows: TGTGCCAGCAGTGAAGGGGGCAGACGGGAGACCCAGTACTTC.

The chain carries TRBV5-1 and TRBJ2-3; D possibly corresponds to TRBD2 (5 bases). With 1 base removed from V and 2 bases from J, the gap between germline ends came to 11 bases. The CDR3 sequence is 15 residues long. Germline lookup yields CDR1 SGHRS and CDR2 YFSETQ. The CDR3 nucleotides read TGCGCCAGCAGCTTGCGGGGAATCCCCACAGATACGCAGTATTTT. Amino acid sequence: CASSLRGIPTDTQYF.

This rearrangement joins TRBV28 to TRBJ1-4; 7 nucleotides line up with TRBD1. Looked up from germline, CDR1 is MDHEN and CDR2 is SYDVKM. The CDR3 length is 14 residues. V shed 6 bases and J 5 bases; nucleotides not matched to a gene: 6. In nucleotides, the CDR3 is TGTGCCAGCAGGGTCCAGGGGGGAAATGAAAAACTGTTTTTT. This codes for CASRVQGGNEKLFF. The full variable domain, rest sourced from reference TRBV28 and TRBJ1-4, is DVKVTQSSRYLVKRTGEKVFLECVQDMDHENMFWYRQDPGLGLRLIYFSYDVKMKEKGDIPEGYSVSREKKERFSLILESASTNQTSMYLCASRVQGGNEKLFFGSGTQLSVL.

This sequence joins TRBV4-3 and TRBJ2-1; 8 bases map to TRBD2. CDR3 length: 15 amino acids. V was clipped by 4 bases and J by 3 bases; unmatched bases: 5. Per the germline V gene, CDR1 is LGHNA and CDR2 is YSLEER. Here the CDR3 reads CASSLLGGVYNEQFF. The CDR3 DNA sequence: TGCGCCAGCAGCCTTCTCGGGGGGGTCTACAATGAGCAGTTCTTC.

The chain joins TRBV7-3 to TRBJ2-7; the D call may be TRBD1 or TRBD2 (5 bases each). Germline V gene sequence: CDR1 SGHTA, CDR2 FQGTGA. This CDR3 has 13 amino acids. V was clipped by 4 bases and J by 7 bases, with 14 bases between them. The CDR3, as DNA: TGTGCCAGCAGCTCCGGACTCGGGGCTGAGCAGTACTTC. Translated: CASSSGLGAEQYF.

The J gene is TRBJ1-1, the V gene TRBV4-2; D ambiguous. Germline V gives CDR1 LGHNA, CDR2 YNFKEQ. V dropped 0 bases and J dropped 4 bases, with 6 bases sitting between them. This CDR3 comprises 13 residues. DNA of the CDR3: TGTGCCAGCAGCCAAGAGTCGGCCACTGAAGCTTTCTTT. This encodes CASSQESATEAFF.

This chain links TRBV12-5 with TRBJ2-7, with 9 bases aligning to TRBD1. This CDR3 contains 16 residues. V shed 0 bases and J 7 bases; nucleotides not matched to a gene: 10. Germline V gene data show CDR1 as LGHNT and CDR2 as FRNRAP. CDR3 nucleotide sequence: TGTGCTAGTGGTTTGGTGATATCCGGGACAGGGAGTGAGCAGTACTTC. It yields the protein CASGLVISGTGSEQYF.

The chain carries TRBV19 and TRBJ1-1, with a possible D match to TRBD1 (6 bases). The CDR3 totals 16 residues. Germline V gene sequence: CDR1 LNHDA, CDR2 SQIVND (reference sequence). V was cut by 6 bases and J by 2 bases, with 19 bases left in between. CDR3 nucleotide sequence: TGTGCCAGTAGCACAACGAAAAGGGGGGCAAACACTGAAGCTTTCTTT. It is translated as CASSTTKRGANTEAFF.

The chain is built from TRBV5-1 and TRBJ1-1, with 10 bases fitting TRBD1. The CDR3 length is 15 residues. V was pared by 4 bases and J by 1 base, with 4 bases of the junction left unmatched. Per germline, CDR1 SGHRS and CDR2 YFSETQ. The CDR3 bases are TGCGCCAGCAGCGATTGGGACAGGGGGAACACTGAAGCTTTCTTT. Its protein is CASSDWDRGNTEAFF. Drawing the rest from reference TRBV5-1 and TRBJ1-1, the complete variable domain is KAGVTQTPRYLIKTRGQQVTLSCSPISGHRSVSWYQQTPGQGLQFLFEYFSETQRNKGNFPGRFSGRQFSNSRSEMNVSTLELGDSALYLCASSDWDRGNTEAFFGQGTRLTVV.

This clone was observed a handful of times. The rearrangement joins TRBV19 to TRBJ1-5; 7 bases are a match to TRBD1. The ends lost 6 bases at V and 0 bases at J; junction bases unmatched: 5. CDR1 is LNHDA, CDR2 SQIVND, per germline (reference sequence). The CDR3 has 15 residues. DNA for the CDR3: TGTGCCAGTAGAACCACAGGGGATAGCAATCAGCCCCAGCATTTT. It specifies CASRTTGDSNQPQHF.

In its sample, this clone was seen once. The chain has TRBV7-9 and TRBJ2-1; 7 bases are a match to TRBD1. The CDR3 extends over 16 amino acids. Germline V CDR1 and CDR2: SEHNR, FQNEAQ (reference sequence). The junction had 9 bases not matched to a gene; V was cut back by 6 bases and J by 1 base. The CDR3 region is CASSPKGQQSYNEQFF. DNA of the CDR3: TGTGCCAGCAGTCCAAAGGGACAGCAGTCCTACAATGAGCAGTTCTTC.

A few counts support this clone. The chain uses TRBV7-2 and TRBJ2-7; TRBD1 matches at 7 bases. CDR3 length equals 17 residues. Germline trimming cut 2 bases from V and 2 bases from J; bases unmatched to any gene: 12. Per the germline V gene, CDR1 is SGHTA and CDR2 is FQGNSA. As DNA, the CDR3 is TGTGCCAGCAGCTTACCGGCCGGACAGGCCCTGACCTACGAGCAGTACTTC. It codes for CASSLPAGQALTYEQYF.

The chain is built from TRBV11-2 and TRBJ2-7; D remains unclear. The length of the CDR3 is 15 residues. Deletions cut 5 bases from V and 0 bases from J, with 14 bases between. Germline V gene sequence: CDR1 SGHAT, CDR2 FQNNGV. The CDR3 loop reads CASSTRGPYSYEQYF. The CDR3 DNA reads as TGTGCCAGCAGCACACGTGGTCCGTACTCCTACGAGCAGTACTTC.

The chain has TRBV7-9 and TRBJ2-1; 7 nucleotides line up with TRBD1. CDR1 SEHNR and CDR2 FQNEAQ come from the germline V gene (reference sequence). The CDR3 consists of 15 residues. The V gene end was trimmed by 5 bases and the J gene end by 8 bases; junction bases not matched to a gene: 12. The CDR3 sequence: CASSPRDSRVDEQFF. In nucleotides, the CDR3 is TGTGCCAGCAGCCCCCGGGACAGTAGAGTGGATGAGCAGTTCTTC.

The CDR3, as DNA: TGTGCCAGCAGCTTTGGTGGCCTCAATGAAAAACTGTTTTTT. Its protein product is CASSFGGLNEKLFF. The J gene is TRBJ1-4, the V gene TRBV7-7; D gene uncertain. Deletions cut 3 bases from V and 5 bases from J, with 10 bases between. This CDR3 comprises 14 residues. Germline CDR1 reads SSHAT; CDR2 reads FNYEAQ (reference sequence).

The V call is TRBV6-1, the J call TRBJ2-2, with D possibly TRBD2 on 5 matching bases. The CDR3 runs to 15 residues. CDR1 is MNHNS and CDR2 is SASEGT in the germline V gene. V was shortened by 6 bases and J by 5 bases, with 16 bases between the two germline ends. The CDR3: CASRDRPGGTGELFF. The CDR3 DNA reads as TGTGCCAGCAGGGACCGACCCGGCGGGACCGGGGAGCTGTTTTTT.

This rearrangement joins TRBV6-5 to TRBJ2-1, with 10 bases identical to TRBD2. This CDR3 contains 15 residues. Trimming removed 2 bases from V and 8 bases from J; junction bases left unmatched: 6. Germline-derived CDR1 and CDR2 are MNHEY and SVGAGI. Here the CDR3 reads CASSYLAGARDEQFF. The CDR3 DNA sequence: TGTGCCAGCAGTTACCTAGCGGGGGCCCGCGATGAGCAGTTCTTC.

CDR3 nucleotide sequence: TGTGCCATCAGTGGAAGGCGGGGGCTTTCCTACGAGCAGTACTTC. Its protein product is CAISGRRGLSYEQYF. This sequence joins TRBV10-3 and TRBJ2-7, with D tentatively TRBD2 (7 bases). CDR1 is ENHRY, CDR2 SYGVKD, per germline. The CDR3 consists of 15 residues. V lost 4 bases, J lost 1 base, and 14 bases lay in between.

This clone came up a few times. This chain links TRBV19 with TRBJ2-3; perhaps TRBD1 as D (5 bases). CDR1 is LNHDA, CDR2 SQIVND, per germline (reference sequence). This CDR3 comprises 13 residues. V gave up 5 bases and J gave up 5 bases, with 11 bases separating them. The CDR3 bases are TGTGCCAGTAGTCGCGACAGAGGAGATACGCAGTATTTT. It yields the protein CASSRDRGDTQYF.

The chain is built from TRBV30 and TRBJ2-3, with 9 bases that match TRBD2. CDR1 and CDR2 (germline): GTSNPN, SVGIG (reference sequence). Losses at the gene ends were 2 bases for V and 8 bases for J; bases not matched to a gene: 14. This CDR3 contains 16 residues. CDR3 in amino acids: CAWSPDSPSGVATQYF. The CDR3 nucleotides are TGTGCCTGGAGTCCCGACAGTCCTAGCGGGGTTGCTACGCAGTATTTT.

The rearrangement uses TRBV18 and TRBJ2-1; the match to TRBD1 covers 11 bases. Trimming took 4 bases from V and 9 from J; bases not matched to a gene: 11. The CDR3 sequence is 16 residues long. Per germline, CDR1 KGHSH and CDR2 LQKENI. The CDR3 loop is CASSRLGQGAPGEQFF. The CDR3 nucleotides read TGTGCCAGCTCACGTTTAGGACAGGGGGCGCCGGGTGAGCAGTTCTTC. Variable domain in full (rest from reference TRBV18 and TRBJ2-1): NAGVMQNPRHLVRRRGQEARLRCSPMKGHSHVYWYRQLPEEGLKFMVYLQKENIIDESGMPKERFSAEFPKEGPSILRIQQVVRGDSAAYFCASSRLGQGAPGEQFFGPGTRLTVL.

The V and J genes are TRBV4-3 and TRBJ2-3, with 13 bases identical to TRBD2. V gave up 0 bases and J gave up 2 bases; unmatched junction bases: 14. The CDR3 is 21 amino acids. From germline, CDR1 is LGHNA and CDR2 YSLEER. The chain's CDR3 is CASSQDLLPGLAGAFTDTQYF. For the CDR3, the DNA is TGCGCCAGCAGCCAAGATTTACTGCCCGGACTAGCGGGGGCCTTCACAGATACGCAGTATTTT.

This clone was seen only once. This sequence joins TRBV6-5 and TRBJ1-6; a possible D gene is TRBD1 (5 bases). This CDR3 has 15 amino acids. The germline V and J ends were trimmed by 2 bases and 10 bases, with 15 bases remaining between them. The germline V gene encodes CDR1 MNHEY and CDR2 SVGAGI. The CDR3 protein is CASSYQAGLGSPLHF. CDR3 DNA sequence: TGTGCCAGCAGTTACCAGGCGGGACTGGGGTCACCCCTCCACTTT.

V is TRBV18 and J is TRBJ1-3; a possible D gene is TRBD1 (5 bases). This CDR3 comprises 15 residues. V was shortened by 3 bases and J by 0 bases, with 9 bases between the two germline ends. The germline V gene has CDR1 KGHSH and CDR2 LQKENI. The CDR3 bases are TGTGCCAGCTCACCGACGACAGCCTCTGGAAACACCATATATTTT. Translating it yields CASSPTTASGNTIYF.